This TCR beta chain was documented in a study of graft-versus-host responses after intestinal transplantation. Across the study: Once they had received anti-thymocyte globulin induction, all recipients took tacrolimus and steroids for about three years. General study results and limits: Declines in HvG clones occurring early post-transplant were associated with peak circulating GvH clone levels.

On this clone itself: The antigen is not known.

Germline CDR1 SEHNR, CDR2 FQNEAQ (reference sequence). Trimming took 6 bases from V and 1 from J; bases not matched to a gene: 10. The CDR3 runs to 16 residues. Method: immunoSEQ multiplex PCR; TCRdb's copy keeps in-frame clones and lacks some. The sample consists of over 90,000 clones, 75% to 95% of them appearing once. This receptor was taken from a human donor who received an intestinal transplant. V and J are TRBV7-9 and TRBJ1-1, with 8 bases matching TRBD1. The sample here was unstimulated CD8+ T cells sorted from spleen or lymph node cells, taken before intestinal transplant. The CDR3 region is CASRYGPGTGNTEAFF. In DNA, the CDR3 is TGTGCCAGCAGATATGGCCCCGGGACAGGGAACACTGAAGCTTTCTTT.